The count of the clone carrying this T cell receptor beta chain is one. The sample is drawn from a study of T cell changes during pregnancy in multiple sclerosis. The assay was immunoSEQ multiplex PCR, and TCRdb's table has in-frame clones only and misses some. The sample includes 55,000 to 85,000 clones, approximately 92% of them seen just once. The CDR3 contains 15 residues. Germline values: CDR1 KGHSH, CDR2 LQKENI. V was pared by 3 bases and J by 3 bases, with 7 bases of the junction left unmatched. V gene TRBV18 combines with J gene TRBJ1-2; 7 nucleotides match TRBD1. Source: peripheral blood, taken in the second trimester of pregnancy. This clonotype was sampled from a female donor with multiple sclerosis, enrolled in a pregnancy study. The CDR3 sequence: CASSPEGAVDYGYTF. The CDR3 nucleotides are TGTGCCAGCTCACCCGAGGGGGCCGTAGACTATGGCTACACCTTC.